This TCR beta chain originates from a study of response to subunit inactivated influenza vaccine. The CDR3 totals 14 residues. Trimming removed 6 bases from V and 7 bases from J; junction bases left unmatched: 12. The germline V gene encodes CDR1 ENHRY and CDR2 SYGVKD. TCRdb recomputed calls from the RT-PCR reads with MiXCR, one row per CDR3 protein. This sample has under 750,000 distinct CDR3 sequences, with about an eighth found just once. The sequencing here drew on PBMCs from blood, taken on the day of vaccination. The chain is built from TRBV10-3 and TRBJ2-7, with 7 bases identical to TRBD1. This sequence originates from a man aged 45 to 65 who received an inactivated influenza vaccine. The CDR3 spells CAIRRRQGSEEQYF. CDR3 nucleotide sequence: TGTGCCATCAGAAGACGACAGGGTTCGGAAGAGCAGTACTTC.